This TCR beta chain was profiled in a study of blood T cell repertoires in COVID-19. Study summary: Sites across the United States, Italy and Spain contributed samples from acute and convalescent COVID-19. From T cells, B-cell-depleted T cells, or PBMCs came the material, which was cDNA or gDNA.

This CDR3 contains 18 residues. Trimming cost V 6 bases and J 0 bases; bases outside gene matches: 9. Germline CDR1 and CDR2: MNHEY and SMNVEV (reference sequence). Authors' methods: Amplification from reference gene primers served as the basis for estimated nucleated cell counts. The data were produced by immunoSEQ multiplex PCR, yet TCRdb's version contains in-frame clones alone and is incomplete. Clone size and the V and J calls come from that table; the DNA yielded D and trimming. In the table there are around 110,000 clones, approximately 86% of which are singletons. The chain uses TRBV27 and TRBJ2-3, with TRBD2 matching over 13 bases. Material: peripheral blood. This TCR came from a man aged 35 to 55 with acute or convalescent COVID-19. CDR3 sequence: CASSRLAGGISSTDTQYF. The CDR3 DNA is TGTGCCAGCAGCAGACTAGCGGGGGGAATTTCTAGCACAGATACGCAGTATTTT.